This entry features one T cell receptor beta chain sequence. Its target is not known. Only in-frame clones appear in the TCRdb table, and some are missing; sequencing was by immunoSEQ multiplex PCR. The sample lists tens of thousands of clones, roughly 92% occurring once. The sample is drawn from a study of human versus mouse CDR3 diversity and MHC coevolution. For the study at large: Reportedly, immunoSEQ detects one in 200,000 T cells with minimized PCR bias. General study findings and limits: Mice had fewer CDR3 deletions and insertions than humans on average.

The germline V gene encodes CDR1 SGHRS and CDR2 YFSETQ. V was trimmed by 3 bases and J by 1 base, leaving 14 bases between them. This CDR3 has 15 amino acids. The chain combines TRBV5-1 with TRBJ2-7; a possible D gene is TRBD2 (6 bases). This TCR was sampled from a person aged 25 to 69 in good health. Specimen: naive CD4+ T cells from blood. The subset denotes: CD45RO-negative CD62L-positive naive CD4 T cells. Here the CDR3 reads CASSSSGGGSYEQYF. DNA for the CDR3: TGCGCCAGCAGCTCGTCGGGTGGGGGGTCCTACGAGCAGTACTTC.